This TCR beta chain was sequenced during a study of lymphopenia after photon versus proton radiotherapy. The study's findings and limits: Oligoclonal CD8+ Temra expansion after nadir drove photon patients' diversity drop. Authors raise, but do not show, better survival with proton therapy. Post-nadir TCR diversity decline inversely tracked overall survival among those who died. Photon-treated patients lost naive T cells and TCR diversity; proton-treated stayed stable.

Remarks on this clone: The antigen is undetermined.

V lost 8 bases and J 0 bases, leaving 17 bases between the germline ends. CDR3 size: 14 residues. Germline-derived CDR1 and CDR2 are GTSNPN and SVGIG (reference sequence). The protocol was immunoSEQ multiplex PCR, while the TCRdb copy is restricted to in-frame clones and leaves out a portion. The repertoire holds 50,000 to 60,000 clones, with roughly nine tenths as singletons. Sequenced material: peripheral blood, taken from a patient treated with photon-based radiotherapy. This chain connects TRBV30 to TRBJ2-7; D possibly uses TRBD1 or TRBD2 (7 bases each). The sequence came from a woman aged 40 to 50 with cholangiocarcinoma. The CDR3, as DNA: TGTGCCCAGGGGGGGCAGGGAGGCTCCTACGAGCAGTACTTC. It specifies CAQGGQGGSYEQYF. Supplemented by reference TRBV30 and TRBJ2-7, the full variable domain reads SQTIHQWPATLVQPVGSPLSLECTVEGTSNPNLYWYRQAAGRGLQLLFYSVGIGQISSEVPQNLSASRPQDRQFILSSKKLLLSDSGFYLCAQGGQGGSYEQYFGPGTRLTVT.